The sequence of this TCR beta chain was determined in a study of cytomegalovirus exposure and HLA in healthy donors. Concerning this clone itself: Its specificity is unknown.

A multiplex PCR was run with 60 Vbeta primers and 13 Jbeta primers. TCRdb's table, derived via immunoSEQ multiplex PCR, lists solely in-frame clones and lacks some. The data contain about 85,000 clones, 75% to 85% of them singletons. Whole-study findings and limits: Likely technical artifact: a cluster of highly shared sequence variants.

This CDR3 region has 18 residues. Germline V gene data show CDR1 as GTSNPN and CDR2 as SVGIG (reference sequence). Trimming left V 2 bases short and J 2 bases short, with 22 bases between. Sequencing input: PBMCs. This chain connects TRBV30 to TRBJ1-5; no firm D call. This clonotype was obtained from a man aged 50 to 60 in good health and CMV-seropositive. CDR3 nucleotides: TGTGCCTGGAGTTCTGAACAAAGTGGGTTCGGGGGCAATCAGCCCCAGCATTTT. Protein product: CAWSSEQSGFGGNQPQHF.